This T cell receptor (beta chain) emerged from a study of control samples from healthy donors and cancer patients. This table comes from immunoSEQ multiplex PCR, and its TCRdb copy is limited to in-frame clones, with some not included. The table has about 110,000 clones, approximately 90% seen once. The CDR3 extends over 15 amino acids. In germline, CDR1 is LNHDA, CDR2 SQIVND (reference sequence). Losses at the gene ends were 5 bases for V and 7 bases for J; bases not matched to a gene: 11. This clonotype originated in a woman in her 50s in good health. The gene calls are TRBV19 and TRBJ2-1; 7 bases map to TRBD1. Sequenced sample: blood. This CDR3 is CASSSWTGMRNEQFF. The DNA of the CDR3 is TGTGCCAGTAGTTCATGGACAGGTATGAGGAATGAGCAGTTCTTC.